The source of this TCR beta chain is a study of cytomegalovirus exposure and HLA in healthy donors. Study-wide background: The 110 or so validation repertoires used a platform that matched the one used for the 500 to 700 first-cohort repertoires, as a later analysis reported. General observations from the study: The study designated 150 or so TCR beta chains cytomegalovirus-associated. Many donors shared some public TCRs, even though most TCR sequences were rare.

Among the roughly 120 subjects of the validation cohort, separate from the approximately 700-subject first cohort, were the donors. Comment on this clone: The antigen remains undetermined.

TCRdb's copy holds only in-frame clones and misses some; the assay was immunoSEQ multiplex PCR. The sample contains about 64,000 clones, around 90% of which appear only once. This receptor was obtained from a woman aged 18-30 years in good health and CMV-seronegative. Sequencing used PBMCs.

CDR3 residues: CASSRGQGGGYSNQPQHF. Here the CDR3 DNA reads TGCGCCAGCAGCCGGGGACAGGGAGGAGGCTATAGCAATCAGCCCCAGCATTTT. The V call is TRBV4-1, the J call TRBJ1-5, with 9 bases identical to TRBD1. V gave up 4 bases and J gave up 0 bases; unmatched junction bases: 10. The CDR3 has 18 residues. Germline V gives CDR1 MGHRA, CDR2 YSYEKL.